This T cell receptor (beta chain) was sequenced for a study of PD-L1 blockade in urothelial cancer. Study-level background: Beginning around 2014, patients received atezolizumab, given as 1,200 mg intravenously every 3 weeks. Study-wide points: When pretreatment blood TCR clonality was below the median, it predicted better survival.

Germline CDR1 SGHTA, CDR2 FQGTGA. The CDR3 is 14 amino acids. The V and J ends lost 2 bases and 3 bases respectively, with 10 bases between them. Regarding time point: pretreatment peripheral blood. Here immunoSEQ multiplex PCR was the method, and the copy in TCRdb shows in-frame clones only, minus some. The repertoire holds roughly 120,000 clones, with 70% to 85% as singletons. With regard to this clone: Its antigen is unknown.

The sample here was PBMCs, taken around atezolizumab (anti-PD-L1) treatment. The rearrangement uses TRBV7-3 and TRBJ1-1; a possible D gene is TRBD1 (6 bases). The TCR sequence derives from a man in his fifties or sixties with urothelial cancer. In DNA form, the CDR3 reads TGTGCCAGCAGCTTAGGGGGCTTCGACACTGAAGCTTTCTTT. Translated, it gives CASSLGGFDTEAFF.